Each of the 30 T cell receptor beta chains below was sequenced from the same sample in a study of identical twins. TCRdb redid the calling of the 5' RACE reads with MiXCR, one entry per CDR3 protein. The top ten hold 0.85% to 1% of the sample, which has 700,000 or so distinct CDR3 sequences, around 8.3% seen once. These sequences were also reported in another study, on yellow fever vaccine responses in identical twins.

The sequencing input was PBMCs. These TCRs come from a woman between 18 and 29 years old in good health.

Only a few counts were recorded for this clonotype. J is TRBJ2-1 and V is TRBV4-1; 11 bases align to TRBD2. The CDR3 sequence is 15 residues long. The ends lost 4 bases at V and 6 bases at J; junction bases unmatched: 5. Looked up from germline, CDR1 is MGHRA and CDR2 is YSYEKL. Here the CDR3 reads CASSLTTSGSNEQFF. DNA of the CDR3: TGCGCCAGCAGCCTAACCACTAGCGGGAGCAATGAGCAGTTCTTC.

This clonotype has a handful of counts. This rearrangement joins TRBV20-1 to TRBJ2-7; D ambiguous. V was trimmed by 6 bases and J by 0 bases, leaving 15 bases between them. The germline V gene has CDR1 DFQATT and CDR2 SNEGSKA (reference sequence). CDR3 length: 14 amino acids. The CDR3 nucleotides read TGCAGTGCGTCGGACCGTACCAGCTCCTACGAGCAGTACTTC. It translates to CSASDRTSSYEQYF.

This clonotype showed up just a few times. CDR3 sequence (DNA): TGTGCCAGCAGCGGAGGTACCCCCAATTCACCCCTCCACTTT. This encodes CASSGGTPNSPLHF. The chain recombines TRBV7-2 with TRBJ1-6; D uncertain. The germline V gene has CDR1 SGHTA and CDR2 FQGNSA. V dropped 5 bases and J dropped 7 bases, with 12 bases sitting between them. The CDR3 sequence is 14 residues long.

This clonotype was picked up a small number of times. The rearrangement links TRBV2 to TRBJ2-7; D is uncertain. CDR3 length: 13 amino acids. The V and J ends lost 7 bases and 0 bases respectively, with 10 bases between them. Germline-derived CDR1 and CDR2 are SNHLY and FYNNEI. Here the CDR3 DNA reads TGTGCCAGCATGGGCCCTTCCTCCTACGAGCAGTACTTC. Translating it yields CASMGPSSYEQYF.

The sample holds many counts of this clonotype. The chain has TRBV4-2 and TRBJ2-1; the match to TRBD2 covers 11 bases. J gave up 8 bases and V 1 base, and 7 bases lay outside the gene matches. The germline V gene encodes CDR1 LGHNA and CDR2 YNFKEQ. The CDR3 runs 16 residues. The CDR3 DNA sequence: TGTGCCAGCAGCCAAGTTATAGCGGGAGGGTTATATGAGCAGTTCTTC. Protein product: CASSQVIAGGLYEQFF.

This clonotype was seen more than once but under ten times. This rearrangement joins TRBV27 to TRBJ1-1, with D unresolved. The germline gives CDR1 MNHEY, CDR2 SMNVEV (reference sequence). This CDR3 has 17 amino acids. Trimming removed 1 base at V and 0 bases at J, with 15 bases between. CDR3 sequence (DNA): TGTGCCAGCAGTTTATATCCGAGGGAGGGCATGAACACTGAAGCTTTCTTT. Its protein is CASSLYPREGMNTEAFF.

The CDR3 is CSAVDRIQETQYF. The CDR3 region has the DNA TGCAGCGCCGTCGACAGAATCCAAGAGACCCAGTACTTC. This sequence joins TRBV29-1 and TRBJ2-5; D might be TRBD1 (5 bases). The CDR3 spans 13 residues. Trimming cost V 7 bases and J 1 base, with 13 bases left between them. From germline, CDR1 is SQVTM and CDR2 ANQGSEA.

This chain links TRBV4-1 with TRBJ2-3; D may be TRBD1 (6 bases). The V end lost 5 bases, the J end lost 1 base, and 10 bases lay between the germline ends. Germline V CDR1 and CDR2: MGHRA, YSYEKL. The CDR3 extends over 14 amino acids. Here the CDR3 DNA reads TGCGCCAGCAGCGGGACAAGACGCACAGATACGCAGTATTTT. Encoded protein: CASSGTRRTDTQYF.

This clonotype showed up just a few times. The rearrangement joins TRBV20-1 to TRBJ2-3, with D perhaps TRBD2 (7 bases). The germline CDR1 and CDR2 sequences are DFQATT and SNEGSKA (reference sequence). The V end lost 2 bases, the J end lost 5 bases, and 11 bases lay between the germline ends. The CDR3 loop spans 13 amino acids. CDR3 nucleotides: TGCAGTGCTAGACGGGGGGCTTTAGATACGCAGTATTTT. This sequence encodes CSARRGALDTQYF.

This chain uses TRBV11-2 with TRBJ2-4, with D perhaps TRBD1 (5 bases). The germline gives CDR1 SGHAT, CDR2 FQNNGV. V was clipped by 1 base and J by 8 bases, with 15 bases between them. CDR3 length: 15 residues. The CDR3: CASSLVAGPTDIQYF. The CDR3 region has the DNA TGTGCCAGCAGCTTAGTGGCAGGGCCTACAGACATTCAGTACTTC.

This clonotype has ten or more counts. This chain joins TRBV27 and TRBJ2-1, with 13 bases identical to TRBD2. CDR3 length equals 16 residues. V shed 6 bases, J shed 3 bases, and the junction held 5 bases outside the gene matches. Germline V gene data show CDR1 as MNHEY and CDR2 as SMNVEV (reference sequence). The CDR3 here is CASSPRLAGGYNEQFF. As DNA, the CDR3 is TGTGCCAGCAGCCCAAGACTAGCGGGAGGCTACAATGAGCAGTTCTTC.

Concerning this clonotype itself: This may be a read error: a much more frequent sequence differs by one nucleotide. This chain joins TRBV12-3 or TRBV12-4 and TRBJ2-5; D is possibly TRBD2 (5 bases). Trimming removed 5 bases from V and 4 bases from J, with 20 bases in between. This CDR3 comprises 16 residues. In DNA, the CDR3 is TGTGCCAGCAGTAGGGTTCTTGGGAGTAGGGTAGAGACCCAGTACTTC. It codes for CASSRVLGSRVETQYF.

This clonotype showed up many times. The rearrangement links TRBV7-8 to TRBJ2-1; 7 bases fit TRBD2. Trimming at V came to 6 bases and at J to 3 bases, leaving 5 bases not matched to a gene. Germline V gene lookup returns CDR1 SGHVS and CDR2 FQNEAQ. CDR3 length: 14 amino acids. The CDR3 spells CASRQRGLYNEQFF. CDR3 bases: TGTGCCAGCAGGCAGCGGGGCCTCTACAATGAGCAGTTCTTC. Looking up the rest from reference TRBV7-8 and TRBJ2-1 gives the full variable domain: GAGVSQSPRYKVAKRGQDVALRCDPISGHVSLFWYQQALGQGPEFLTYFQNEAQLDKSGLPSDRFFAERPEGSVSTLKIQRTQQEDSAVYLCASRQRGLYNEQFFGPGTRLTVL.

This clonotype was detected only a few times. The rearrangement uses TRBV29-1 and TRBJ2-7, with a tentative D call TRBD1 (6 bases). Between the trimmed V and J ends, which lost 6 bases and 0 bases, there was a span of 15 bases. Germline V gene lookup returns CDR1 SQVTM and CDR2 ANQGSEA. There are 14 residues in the CDR3. Written as DNA, the CDR3 is TGCAGCGTCCTAAGGGACATATACTCCTACGAGCAGTACTTC. Its protein product is CSVLRDIYSYEQYF.

This clonotype occurred many times. The chain employs TRBV2 and TRBJ2-2, with D possibly being TRBD2 (5 bases). Germline V gene lookup returns CDR1 SNHLY and CDR2 FYNNEI. V gave up 8 bases and J gave up 6 bases, with 13 bases separating them. The CDR3 has 13 residues. The CDR3 sequence: CASVEGRAGELFF. CDR3 coding DNA: TGTGCCAGCGTCGAGGGTAGGGCCGGGGAGCTGTTTTTT.

In this sample, this clonotype turned up a few times. V usage is TRBV6-5 and J usage is TRBJ2-7; 7 nucleotides agree with TRBD1. This CDR3 comprises 14 residues. V was clipped by 0 bases and J by 6 bases; unmatched bases: 5. Germline CDR1 reads MNHEY; CDR2 reads SVGAGI. The CDR3 here is CASSYSRSGGEQYF. The CDR3, as DNA: TGTGCCAGCAGTTACTCCCGATCAGGGGGCGAGCAGTACTTC.

This clonotype was observed many times. CDR3 region: CATSDSPLGYTGELFF. CDR3 nucleotide sequence: TGTGCCACCAGTGATTCCCCCCTAGGTTACACCGGGGAGCTGTTTTTT. This rearrangement joins TRBV24-1 to TRBJ2-2; D is unresolved. The CDR3 runs to 16 residues. From germline, CDR1 is KGHDR and CDR2 SFDVKD. Trimming pared 2 bases from V and 3 bases from J, leaving 12 bases between.

The CDR3 DNA follows: TGCAGTGCTCTAGAGGACAGGGGGACCTACGAGCAGTACTTC. Translating gives CSALEDRGTYEQYF. The rearrangement joins TRBV20-1 to TRBJ2-7, with 10 bases fitting TRBD1. In germline, CDR1 is DFQATT, CDR2 SNEGSKA (reference sequence). The CDR3 has 14 residues. V dropped 5 bases and J dropped 2; count of bases not matched to a gene: 6.

The genes are TRBV12-3 or TRBV12-4 and TRBJ2-2; either TRBD1 or TRBD2 may supply D (5 bases each). This CDR3 comprises 15 residues. V was trimmed by 4 bases and J by 4 bases, leaving 13 bases between them. CDR3 nucleotides: TGTGCCAGCAGTTATACCGGGGCGGTCACCGGGGAGCTGTTTTTT. Amino acids: CASSYTGAVTGELFF.

The chain has TRBV20-1 and TRBJ2-3, with 14 bases fitting TRBD2. The germline CDR1 and CDR2 sequences are DFQATT and SNEGSKA (reference sequence). The CDR3 runs to 20 residues. The V segment lost 0 bases and the J segment 0 bases; nucleotides outside the gene matches: 11. The chain's CDR3 is CSARDPGLAGEWPSTDTQYF. For the CDR3, the DNA is TGCAGTGCTAGAGACCCGGGACTAGCGGGGGAATGGCCGAGCACAGATACGCAGTATTTT.

The chain carries TRBV6-5 and TRBJ2-7; 7 bases are a match to TRBD2. Germline V CDR1 and CDR2: MNHEY, SVGAGI. With V trimmed by 0 bases and J by 2 bases, 4 bases remained unmatched. This CDR3 is 15 amino acids long. CDR3 nucleotide sequence: TGTGCCAGCAGTTACTCGATAGCGGGTACCTACGAGCAGTACTTC. Translating it yields CASSYSIAGTYEQYF.

This clonotype has only a few counts. The V gene is TRBV7-6, the J gene TRBJ2-1; 7 nucleotides align to TRBD1. Trimming at V came to 5 bases and at J to 7 bases, leaving 11 bases not matched to a gene. The CDR3 runs to 15 residues. Germline CDR1 is SGHVS and CDR2 is FNYEAQ. CDR3 DNA: TGTGCCAGCAGCCCACGGGACAGCACCTTTAATGAGCAGTTCTTC. Translating gives CASSPRDSTFNEQFF.

This clonotype was seen a handful of times. The chain employs TRBV6-5 and TRBJ2-1; TRBD1 might be the D (5 bases). Germline V gene sequence: CDR1 MNHEY, CDR2 SVGAGI. Trimming removed 2 bases from V and 6 bases from J, with 8 bases in between. There are 13 residues in the CDR3. The CDR3 loop is CASSYVRANEQFF. CDR3 DNA sequence: TGTGCCAGCAGTTACGTCAGGGCCAATGAGCAGTTCTTC.

This clonotype was detected only a few times. The chain joins TRBV20-1 to TRBJ2-7; TRBD2 aligns across 14 bases. V was pared by 4 bases and J by 2 bases, with 16 bases of the junction left unmatched. Germline loops: CDR1 DFQATT, CDR2 SNEGSKA (reference sequence). The CDR3 covers 19 residues. CDR3 amino acids: CSAMGRLAGGPQFPYEQYF. CDR3 DNA sequence: TGCAGTGCTATGGGCCGACTAGCGGGAGGGCCCCAGTTCCCCTACGAGCAGTACTTC.

J is TRBJ2-1 and V is TRBV24-1, with D possibly being TRBD1 (6 bases). The CDR3 sequence is 15 residues long. CDR1 and CDR2 (germline): KGHDR, SFDVKD. V lost 1 base and J lost 7, with 13 bases in between. The CDR3 region has the DNA TGTGCCACCAGTGATTTTATCAGGGGTTGGAATGAGCAGTTCTTC. Its translation is CATSDFIRGWNEQFF.

The V and J genes are TRBV12-3 or TRBV12-4 and TRBJ2-7; 7 bases agree with TRBD1. The V gene end was trimmed by 4 bases and the J gene end by 1 base; junction bases not matched to a gene: 7. This CDR3 is built from 15 residues. The CDR3 spells CASSSPGQLSYEQYF. As DNA, the CDR3 is TGTGCCAGCAGTTCACCGGGACAGCTTTCCTACGAGCAGTACTTC.

V usage is TRBV12-3 or TRBV12-4 and J usage is TRBJ2-7, with D uncertain. Trimming took 2 bases from V and 5 from J, leaving 10 bases between them. This CDR3 region has 13 residues. The CDR3 reads CASSLINQDEQYF. CDR3 coding DNA: TGTGCCAGCAGTTTAATTAATCAGGACGAGCAGTACTTC.

J is TRBJ1-1 and V is TRBV12-3 or TRBV12-4; D unclear. Trimming took 6 bases from V and 3 from J, leaving 8 bases between them. The CDR3 loop spans 12 amino acids. The CDR3 reads CASSPTDTEAFF. The CDR3 DNA is TGTGCCAGCAGCCCCACAGACACTGAAGCTTTCTTT.

The rearrangement uses TRBV10-3 and TRBJ2-1, with D tentatively TRBD1 (6 bases). Trimming took off 6 bases at V and 5 bases at J, with 14 bases between the two ends. CDR3 length: 14 amino acids. Germline V CDR1 and CDR2: ENHRY, SYGVKD. The CDR3 sequence: CAIRGSGDHNEQFF. The CDR3 DNA sequence: TGTGCCATCAGGGGGTCAGGGGACCACAATGAGCAGTTCTTC.

The chain is built from TRBV27 and TRBJ1-2, with 7 bases aligning to TRBD1. Germline CDR1 MNHEY, CDR2 SMNVEV (reference sequence). This CDR3 has 16 residues. V lost 5 bases to trimming and J lost 4 bases; unmatched junction nucleotides: 13. CDR3 loop: CASSLEGRQGRYGYTF. The CDR3 DNA reads TGTGCCAGCAGTCTAGAGGGGAGACAGGGACGCTATGGCTACACCTTC.